The rows below give T cell receptor beta chains drawn from one sample of a study of cytomegalovirus exposure and HLA in healthy donors. Method: immunoSEQ multiplex PCR; TCRdb's copy keeps in-frame clones and lacks some. The sample lists 150,000 to 200,000 clones, 84% occurring once. Material: PBMCs. The receptors derive from a girl aged 2-9 years in good health and CMV-seropositive. Both conserved end residues are part of each CDR3. The size entry is marked missing in some rows and otherwise reads once, few, many or a size class.

NA TRBJ2-3 TRBV28 CASSFIGTDTQYF
NA TRBJ2-2 TRBV25-1 CASTRAGTGELFF
NA TRBJ2-2 TRBV5-6 CASSTPGHPNTGELFF
NA TRBJ1-4 TRBV7-2 CASSLTSGGGGEKLFF
NA TRBJ1-4 TRBV28 CASSLTGANEKLFF
NA TRBJ1-5 TRBV12-5 CASGLVVGKQGNQPQHF
NA TRBJ2-1 TRBV4-2 CASSQGHDQTDNEQFF
NA TRBJ2-2 TRBV5-1 CASSTDRGRVGTNTGELFF
NA TRBJ1-2 TRBV7-9 CSSGWGGQGYGYTF
NA TRBJ2-1 TRBV19 CASSMEGLRNEQFF
once TRBJ2-7 TRBV29-1 CSVLSPGTIYEQYF
NA TRBJ1-2 TRBV14 CASSPGYGYTF
NA TRBJ1-2 TRBV2 CASGEGRRGYTF
NA TRBJ2-5 TRBV5-1 CASLSGGAQETQYF
NA TRBJ1-2 TRBV30 CAWSKPPRPHLGYTF
NA TRBJ2-1 TRBV21-1 CASSLGPGLAGALLSHNEQFF
NA TRBJ2-7 TRBV6-6 CAARATSYEQYF
NA TRBJ1-1 TRBV6-6 CASSYNPGENTEAFF
once TRBJ2-5 TRBV2 CASSDRVAETQYF
NA TRBJ1-2 TRBV28 CASSSISEQGNGYTF
once TRBJ2-1 TRBV5-6 CASSLYSGHSSYNEQFF
NA TRBJ1-2 TRBV10-3 CAISLGTDLPNYGYTF
once TRBJ2-2 TRBV19 CASSIPGGQTGELFF
NA TRBJ1-2 TRBV18 CASSQAFGYTF
NA TRBJ1-5 TRBV30 CAWSVVSSGNQPPHF
NA TRBJ2-7 TRBV7-3 CASSLSSGGEQYF
NA TRBJ1-6 TRBV18 CASSLSGTGVNSPLHF
NA TRBJ2-7 TRBV11-2 CASSPIARQGRNYEQYF
NA TRBJ1-1 TRBV5-6 CASSLGQGGEAFF
NA TRBJ1-2 TRBV20-1 CSAPTGGYTF
NA TRBJ2-5 TRBV27 CASGLAKETQYF
NA TRBJ1-4 TRBV6-1 CASSPGQALNEKLFF
few TRBJ2-1 TRBV4-1 CASSLPGYGQFF
NA TRBJ2-7 TRBV19 CASSGDSSYEQYF
NA TRBJ1-2 TRBV19 CARTLSPGQGYGYTF
NA TRBJ1-5 TRBV19 CASIGHRSSNQPQHF
NA TRBJ1-1 TRBV28 CASTQNTEAFF
NA NA TRBV6-1 CASSVLRGGAYEQYF
NA TRBJ2-4 TRBV30 CAWSDGAGASDKNIQYF
NA TRBJ2-3 TRBV9 CASSADSANGADTQYF
NA TRBJ2-1 TRBV4-2 CASSRAFLADEQFF